This T cell receptor (beta chain) was identified in a study of T cell responses to AZD1222 COVID-19 vaccine (dated by TCRdb to about 2021). At the level of the whole study: AZD1222 recipients with second doses at about 4 weeks or about 12 weeks were pooled, because spike-specific TCR depth and breadth did not differ between schedules. Enrollment into the trials was organized by age into subgroups of 18-55, 56-69 and 70-plus years, and those subgroups contained 148, 28 and 57 TCR-sequenced participants, respectively. TCR sequencing covered 233 trial participants: 207 given two doses of AZD1222 and approximately 25 given two doses of MenACWY control vaccine.

Points the paper makes about the study in general: The vaccine-associated CD4 TCRs covered the entire spike protein, and the dominant responses fell in regions 160-218 and 743-854. Because no samples from the day 14 peak response were available, repertoires could be characterized only after the peak T cell response. Nearly half of unique spike-specific TCRs reportedly recognized epitopes outside regions mutated in the B.1.351 and B.1.1.7 variants. Only six AZD1222 recipients were SARS-CoV-2 seropositive at baseline, limiting conclusions about previously exposed vaccinees. In the small 56-69-year group, the increase in depth fell short of significance, most likely because of low power. Most participants were white British and females outnumbered males, and the authors suggested that clonal diversity may have been underestimated. Spike-specific TCR breadth and depth rose significantly after two AZD1222 doses compared with day 0 and with MenACWY recipients.

Including cysteine and phenylalanine, the CDR3 has 13 amino acids. Just CDR3 DNA is preserved here, 39 bases in frame from base 1. In the germline V gene (reference sequence), CDR1 corresponds to LNHDA and CDR2 to SQIVND. Trimming costs V 6 bases and J 5 bases, and their ends lie 13 bases apart. The CDR3 regions of human TCRbeta chains were subjected to immunosequencing. As for how the authors treated the data: Repertoire TCRs were matched against a reference library of SARS-CoV-2-specific TCRs generated with the MIRA antigen-specificity platform. Breadth meant the fraction of unique TCRs that were SARS-CoV-2-associated, whereas depth meant the fraction of total T cells that were SARS-CoV-2-associated. Using the MIRA data, each spike-specific TCR was assigned both to the spike region to which the TCR was reactive and to a CD4 or CD8 class. Log10-transformed breadth and depth values were compared by one-way ANOVA with Sidak's multiple comparisons tests. Entries here come from immuneACCESS through TCRdb and include only in-frame sequences with V and J called. Some clones fail to appear in such tables; in the studies checked, an unresolved V gene covers under half of the shortfall, and the cause of the remainder is unknown. That table is the source of V, J and clone size, and D and trimming were worked out from the DNA. Counted in this sample were some 150,000 clones; approximately 88% of them appeared once. The biggest ten clones account for roughly 2% of the sample.

The time point label, as the study defines it: baseline before first vaccination. Samples from vaccinated people were obtained from the UK trials COV001 and COV002, which included a single-blind randomized controlled phase 2/3 trial of AZD1222 (ChAdOx1 nCoV-19) in healthy adults. For TCRbeta chain sequencing, PBMC samples from trial participants were taken at day 0 and at day 28 after the second dose. Comments on this clone: There is no known antigen for this receptor. Base qualities are missing; no much larger clone stands one base away.

The receptor was isolated from an adult in good health. Sequenced material: peripheral blood, taken on day 0 of AZD1222 vaccination. This sequence uses TRBV19 and TRBJ1-1; the D gene remains uncertain. The CDR3 loop reads CASRAGGWTEAFF. The DNA reads TGTGCCAGTAGGGCGGGAGGATGGACTGAAGCTTTCTTT.